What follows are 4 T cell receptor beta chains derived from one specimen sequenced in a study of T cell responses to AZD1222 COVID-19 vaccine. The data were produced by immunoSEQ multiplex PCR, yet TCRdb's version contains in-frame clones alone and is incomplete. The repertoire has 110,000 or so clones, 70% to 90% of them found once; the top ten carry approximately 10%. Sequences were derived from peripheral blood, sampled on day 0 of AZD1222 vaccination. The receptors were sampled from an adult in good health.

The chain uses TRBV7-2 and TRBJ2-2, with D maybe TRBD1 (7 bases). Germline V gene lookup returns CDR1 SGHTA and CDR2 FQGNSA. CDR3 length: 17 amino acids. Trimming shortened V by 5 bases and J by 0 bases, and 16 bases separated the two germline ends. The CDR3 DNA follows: TGTGCCAGCAGCCTAGGCCCCAGGGGGGCGAACACCGGGGAGCTGTTTTTT. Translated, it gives CASSLGPRGANTGELFF.

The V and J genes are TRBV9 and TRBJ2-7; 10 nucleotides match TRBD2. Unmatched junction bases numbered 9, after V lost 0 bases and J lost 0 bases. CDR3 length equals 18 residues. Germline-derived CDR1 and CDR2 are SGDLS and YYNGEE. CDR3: CASSVALAGTESSYEQYF. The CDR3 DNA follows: TGTGCCAGCAGCGTAGCACTAGCGGGGACCGAGAGCTCCTACGAGCAGTACTTC.

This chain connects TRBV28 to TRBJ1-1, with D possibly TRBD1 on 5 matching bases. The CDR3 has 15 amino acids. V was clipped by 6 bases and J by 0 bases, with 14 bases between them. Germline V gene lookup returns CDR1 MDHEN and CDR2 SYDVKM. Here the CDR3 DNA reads TGTGCCAGCAGCCCCCGGACACCTATGAACACTGAAGCTTTCTTT. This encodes CASSPRTPMNTEAFF.

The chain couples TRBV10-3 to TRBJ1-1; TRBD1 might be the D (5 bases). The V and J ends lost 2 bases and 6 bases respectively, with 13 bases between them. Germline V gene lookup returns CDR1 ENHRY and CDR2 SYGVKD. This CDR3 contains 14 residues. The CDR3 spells CAISEGGPTAEAFF. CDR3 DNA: TGTGCCATCAGTGAGGGGGGTCCTACGGCTGAAGCTTTCTTT.